These 12 T cell receptor beta chains share one sample of origin, sequenced in a study of T cell responses to AZD1222 COVID-19 vaccine. Sequencing used immunoSEQ multiplex PCR; TCRdb keeps in-frame clones, though not all of them. Of around 180,000 clones listed, around 90% are singletons. The starting material was peripheral blood, obtained on day 0 of AZD1222 vaccination. All receptors derive from an adult in good health.

V is TRBV7-9 and J is TRBJ2-7, with a weak D call TRBD2 (6 bases). The CDR3 sequence is 13 residues long. Trimming shortened V by 1 base and J by 6 bases, and 10 bases separated the two germline ends. Germline V gene sequence: CDR1 SEHNR, CDR2 FQNEAQ (reference sequence). The CDR3 is CASSLVLATEQYF. DNA of the CDR3: TGTGCCAGCAGCTTAGTACTAGCCACCGAGCAGTACTTC.

The gene calls are TRBV5-8 and TRBJ1-5, with D possibly TRBD1 on 6 matching bases. CDR3 length equals 15 residues. CDR1 is SGHTS, CDR2 YDEGEE, per germline. V was shortened by 6 bases and J by 2 bases, with 15 bases between the two germline ends. DNA for the CDR3: TGTGCCAGCATCTCTTGGGGGGCCGGCAATCAGCCCCAGCATTTT. Protein sequence: CASISWGAGNQPQHF.

CDR3 bases: TGTGCCTGGACCCCTCGCAAAGGGAACAGGGAGCCCACTGAAGCTTTCTTT. Translating it yields CAWTPRKGNREPTEAFF. This sequence joins TRBV30 and TRBJ1-1; tentatively, D is TRBD1 (6 bases). The V end was cut by 4 bases, the J end by 4 bases, with 25 bases between. Germline V gives CDR1 GTSNPN, CDR2 SVGIG (reference sequence). The CDR3 runs 17 residues. Variable domain in full (rest from reference TRBV30 and TRBJ1-1): SQTIHQWPATLVQPVGSPLSLECTVEGTSNPNLYWYRQAAGRGLQLLFYSVGIGQISSEVPQNLSASRPQDRQFILSSKKLLLSDSGFYLCAWTPRKGNREPTEAFFGQGTRLTVV.

The genes are TRBV4-1 and TRBJ2-4; tentatively, D is TRBD1 (5 bases). The CDR3 extends over 17 amino acids. V was shortened by 1 base and J by 1 base, with 14 bases between the two germline ends. Germline V gives CDR1 MGHRA, CDR2 YSYEKL. CDR3 region: CASSQGQGLRAKNIQYF. Written as DNA, the CDR3 is TGCGCCAGCAGCCAAGGTCAGGGCCTGAGGGCCAAAAACATTCAGTACTTC.

On this clone itself: Germline is not matched at one junction end, which may reflect a read error. The chain recombines TRBV19 with TRBJ1-2; D is ambiguous. This CDR3 is built from 11 residues. Germline V lookup: CDR1 LNHDA, CDR2 SQIVND (reference sequence). The CDR3 region is CASSLDYGYTF. In nucleotides, the CDR3 is TGTGCCAGTAGTTTAGACTATGGCTACACCTTC.

V and J are TRBV7-9 and TRBJ2-7; D is possibly TRBD1 or TRBD2 (5 bases each). Trimming shortened V by 3 bases and J by 3 bases, and 9 bases separated the two germline ends. The CDR3 extends over 13 amino acids. In germline, CDR1 is SEHNR, CDR2 FQNEAQ (reference sequence). CDR3 region: CASSFRGLYEQYF. CDR3 coding DNA: TGTGCCAGCAGCTTCCGGGGCCTCTACGAGCAGTACTTC.

V and J are TRBV4-1 and TRBJ2-2; no definite D call. CDR1 and CDR2 from the germline V gene are MGHRA and YSYEKL. The CDR3 totals 16 residues. Trimming pared 0 bases from V and 6 bases from J, leaving 14 bases between. The CDR3 bases are TGCGCCAGCAGCCAAGATGGAACGGTCCACGCCGGGGAGCTGTTTTTT. Residues: CASSQDGTVHAGELFF.

The J gene is TRBJ1-6, the V gene TRBV15; D perhaps matches TRBD1 (6 bases). In germline, CDR1 is LNHNV, CDR2 YYDKDF (reference sequence). Trimming removed 5 bases at V and 4 bases at J, with 18 bases between. The CDR3 spans 17 residues. The CDR3 DNA reads TGTGCCACCAGCGGTAACAGGGAGGAGCCTTATAATTCACCCCTCCACTTT. It is translated as CATSGNREEPYNSPLHF.

The CDR3 region is CASSLTRNEQFF. Written as DNA, the CDR3 is TGTGCCAGCAGTTTAACGAGGAATGAGCAGTTCTTC. This rearrangement joins TRBV28 to TRBJ2-1; D gene uncertain. The germline CDR1 and CDR2 sequences are MDHEN and SYDVKM. The CDR3 has 12 residues. V was shortened by 2 bases and J by 7 bases, with 6 bases between the two germline ends.

At least ten counts were recorded for this clone. This chain uses TRBV29-1 with TRBJ1-2; D uncertain. Germline CDR1 SQVTM, CDR2 ANQGSEA. Trimming left V 7 bases short and J 2 bases short, with 8 bases between. The CDR3 is 11 residues long. The DNA of the CDR3 is TGCAGCGCGGGAGTAAACTATGGCTACACCTTC. Translated: CSAGVNYGYTF.

This clone has more than one count but fewer than ten. The chain is built from TRBV7-2 and TRBJ2-5, with D possibly being TRBD1 (6 bases). The CDR3 is 13 residues long. The V gene's germline CDR1 is SGHTA and CDR2 FQGNSA. The V end was cut by 3 bases, the J end by 5 bases, with 10 bases between. CDR3 coding DNA: TGTGCCAGCAGCTTCCAGGGGCGGGAGACCCAGTACTTC. Translation gives CASSFQGRETQYF. The variable domain in full, completed from reference TRBV7-2 and TRBJ2-5, reads GAGVSQSPSNKVTEKGKDVELRCDPISGHTALYWYRQSLGQGLEFLIYFQGNSAPDKSGLPSDRFSAERTGGSVSTLTIQRTQQEDSAVYLCASSFQGRETQYFGPGTRLLVL.

This sequence joins TRBV2 and TRBJ2-7; D is uncertain. This CDR3 has 12 amino acids. V dropped 2 bases and J dropped 3 bases, with 5 bases sitting between them. Germline CDR1 and CDR2: SNHLY and FYNNEI. CDR3 nucleotide sequence: TGTGCCAGCAGTGAACAGTTCTACGAGCAGTACTTC. This translates into CASSEQFYEQYF.